This T cell receptor (beta chain) was identified in a study of cytomegalovirus exposure and HLA in healthy donors (TCRdb year 2017). For the wider study: An earlier analysis of several hundred of the donors reported more than 250 Gb of sequence data and some 120 million unique TCR beta sequences from 150 million to 200 million T cells. An early release covering over 500 HLA-typed donors comprised 250 to 350 gigabases of sequencing data and tens of millions of unique TCR sequences. Of the roughly 400 genotyped donors, around 81% fell in the genetic ancestry cluster associated with self-reported Caucasian donors. The study was designed to test whether signatures of past pathogen exposure could be identified by cataloging public T cell receptors. The study profiled the T cell repertoires of 500 to 800 subjects by immunosequencing and related them to cytomegalovirus serostatus. In addition to the first cohort of roughly 670 subjects, a separate validation cohort of approximately 130 different subjects was used. To predict cytomegalovirus infection status, the study combined high-throughput TCR immunosequencing, statistical association of individual TCRs with disease status, and machine learning. To study patterns of TCR occurrence, a later analysis re-analyzed previously published TCR beta repertoires from hundreds of donors and added high-resolution HLA genotyping. The later analysis used no new phenotypic data to find candidate immune exposures, relying instead on TCR beta sequences and their occurrence across donors. An earlier analysis of around 540 of the donors applied high-throughput TCR beta sequencing to assess whether each TCR beta V gene segment acted as functional or pseudogenic. Donor age, sex, ethnicity and CMV serostatus were collected together with the repertoire data. Genome-wide SNP genotypes for about 55% of the 666 donors were used in a later genetic analysis, which treated that subset as a discovery cohort. All discovery cohort repertoires had been generated on a single sequencing platform. Class I and class II HLA loci were covered by the typing at four-digit resolution. Typing coverage varied by locus: about 629-640 donors for A, B, C, DRB1 and DQB1; around 560 for DQA1; nearly 610 for DPA1; roughly 470 for DPB1. About five DR-DQ haplotypes were treated as single units for association and clustering because of strong linkage in the cohort. Among about 360 genotyped donors of the cohort, an average of approximately 240,000 unique TCR beta nucleotide sequences were sequenced per donor, about a sixth of them non-productive.

Paper-wide results and their limitations: When HLA alleles, especially DR and DQ, strongly co-occurred, attributing TCR associations to individual alleles was difficult. According to a later genetic analysis, donors in an Asian-associated ancestry cluster had fewer N-insertions in productive TCRs than the roughly 670-donor mean. In the study, approximately 150 TCR beta chains were listed as associated with cytomegalovirus. In a later analysis, several top co-occurrence clusters were reported to appear linked to parvovirus B19, influenza, CMV and Epstein-Barr virus. According to a later analysis, TCR association rates differed among HLA loci, with DRB1 alleles showing the most associated TCRs and HLA-C alleles showing the fewest. A later analysis associated about 16,000 TCR beta sequences with specific HLA alleles at a false discovery rate of 0.05. Because counts were too low, seventeen rarely observed V segments, including chromosome 9 orphons, were excluded from the earlier analysis of a few hundred of the donors. For the cohort, immune exposure information was limited to CMV serostatus. Because some donors lacked HLA typing at each locus, the association tests relied only on the typed subset. Most CMV-associated TCR beta chains appeared to be HLA-restricted in a later analysis, and the HLA associations seemed to be driven largely by CMV exposure. Some IMGT-functional V segments, including TRBV6-2 and TRBV6-3, could not be distinguished by the 87-base-pair reads and were therefore excluded. A later analysis found that HLA-associated TCR beta chains were more clonally expanded and had lower generation probabilities than equally common non-associated chains. Most TCR sequences were seen in very few donors, while some public TCRs were found in many individuals. In vitro tests confirmed that a few of the cytomegalovirus-associated TCR beta chains recognize cytomegalovirus antigens. In an earlier analysis of some 500 of the donors, most TCR beta V segments appeared in productive rearrangements about 87% or about 30% of the time, broadly matching IMGT annotations. In this cohort, only TCR beta chains were sequenced, and detectable features were limited by the absence of alpha or paired-chain data. Correlated functional status among segregating V segments might reflect linkage disequilibrium, but an unknown experimental factor could not be ruled out. According to the authors, the approach could potentially be generalized to other disease states and immunological phenotypes. Cytomegalovirus status was reported to be diagnosed by the classifier with high specificity and sensitivity in both the original and validation cohorts. The presence/absence analyses assumed that sequencing depth was roughly uniform across donors, and that assumption may not be true. A later genetic analysis associated a missense DCLRE1C variant with V-gene and J-gene trimming of TCR beta chains, and an independent cohort replicated the association. A further reported finding was that TCR beta sequences accurately predicted the HLA-A and HLA-B alleles for most subjects in the first cohort. A cluster of highly shared sequence variants was judged likely to represent a technical artifact of the sequencing pipeline.

The library was generated by the immunoSEQ multiplex PCR assay. The multiplex PCR relied on a mix of 60 forward primers for TCR Vbeta segments and 13 reverse primers for TCR Jbeta segments. The CDR3 region of rearranged TCR beta genes was amplified from genomic DNA by a multiplex PCR assay. The amplified TCR beta libraries were sequenced on the Illumina HiSeq System as 87-base-pair reads. The study's processing was this. A later analysis tallied approximately 87 million unique TCR beta chains across the 700 or so repertoires, and approximately 12 million of those chains were shared by two or more donors. A nearest-neighbor algorithm error-corrected the raw reads and collapsed the reads into unique sequences, merging closely related sequences to remove PCR and sequencing errors. To assign V, D and J gene segments, CDR3 sequences were aligned to IMGT reference sequences. For a sequence to be retained, a match of at least six nucleotides to both a V gene segment and a J gene segment was required. A rearrangement counted as productive if the CDR3 had no stop codons and remained in frame with V and J, and every other rearrangement counted as non-productive. CDR3 was defined according to IMGT convention as the region running from the second conserved V-encoded cysteine to the conserved J-encoded phenylalanine. Sequences without an unambiguous match to a single V gene segment were excluded from the earlier analysis of about 600 of the donors. An earlier analysis of 450 to 650 of the donors called V segments functional above 56.7% productive rearrangements and segregating when the between-donor standard deviation exceeded 5%. A statistical classification framework was built for diagnosing cytomegalovirus status from the catalog of TCR beta chain sequences. In a later analysis, V and J genes were assigned by comparing TCR nucleotide sequences against IMGT/GENE-DB human TR gene sequences. The TCRdist pipeline was used in a later analysis to assign CDR3 sequences and most-parsimonious VDJ recombination scenarios. In a later analysis, each TCR beta chain was defined by its CDR3 amino acid sequence together with its V-gene family, and reads without a unique V-gene family were excluded. To address suspected cross-contamination and a sequencing artifact, a later analysis removed over 500 highly shared, low-generation-probability nucleotide sequences. In a later analysis, a clonal expansion index was calculated for each public chain from normalized within-repertoire ranks of inferred template counts. A later analysis computed generation probabilities with a VDJ recombination model fitted to out-of-frame rearrangements, and checked the results against IGoR. In a later analysis, TCR-TCR, TCR-HLA and TCR-CMV co-occurrence was scored with hypergeometric tests, and a repertoire-size bias correction was applied to TCR pairs. A later analysis estimated false discovery rates by permuting HLA or CMV assignments 20 times. In a later analysis, co-occurring TCRs were grouped using DBSCAN, with TCRdist sequence similarity added in when clustering inside HLA-allele-positive subsets. For co-occurrence clustering, repertoires with fewer than 30,000 or more than 120,000 public chains were excluded, along with roughly 5 repertoires with anomalous nucleotide sharing. In its TCRdb copy, this immuneACCESS table keeps in-frame sequences only and misses some clones. Where compared with another copy, unresolved V genes explain less than half of these, and the others have no known cause. Clone size and the V and J calls come from that table; the DNA yielded D and trimming. The table for this sample lists tens of thousands of clones; 65% to 75% of them were counted only once. Clones ranked in the top ten supply 6.5% to 8% of the sample.

In total, approximately 690 healthy bone marrow donors made up the cohort. At the time of sampling, all cohort members were nominally healthy, though unrecorded immune exposures were likely present. The donor was CMV seropositive and was included in the group of 250 to 300 seropositive cohort members. A peripheral blood sample was collected from each donor, and TCR beta sequencing was performed on peripheral blood mononuclear cells. The Qiagen DNeasy Blood Extraction Kit was used to extract genomic DNA from the blood cell samples. Including the terminal cysteine and phenylalanine, the CDR3 comprises 14 residues. Of all the DNA, just the CDR3 is kept, 42 bases in frame from base 1. CDR1 and CDR2, looked up from the germline V gene (reference sequence), are SGHNT and YYREEE. V loses 4 bases at its end and J loses 1 base; junction bases beyond the gene matches: 2. About this clone: Its cognate antigen has yet to be identified. No quality values exist for individual bases; no much larger clone is one base distant.

This chain joins TRBV5-4 to TRBJ2-4, and 7 junctional nucleotides match TRBD1. Sequences were obtained from PBMCs. The TCR originated in a man aged 35-49 years in good health and CMV-seropositive. DNA sequence: TGTGCCAGCAGCGTACAGGGGGCCAAAAACATTCAGTACTTC. Its protein is CASSVQGAKNIQYF.